Listed here is a single TCR beta chain. Antigen unknown. The sample belongs to a study of shared clonotypes between healthy human individuals. Deep-level settings were used for running the assay. Libraries were prepared by immunoSEQ multiplex PCR; TCRdb keeps only in-frame clonotypes and omits some of them. In the table there are millions of clones, about 92% of which are singletons. Trimming removed 10 bases from V and 2 bases from J; junction bases left unmatched: 14. The germline gives CDR1 SGHDN, CDR2 FVKESK. The CDR3 totals 18 residues. Study results and caveats: Clonotypes which were not shared had lower generation probabilities than clonotypes that all four donors shared. Approximately 4.9% of naive CD4 clonotypes were shared across several donors.

It was into CD45RA+ naive and CD45RA-negative memory subsets that the CD4+ cells were split. Specimen: naive CD4+ T cells sorted from blood. This sample's subset: CD45RA+ positively selected. The genes are TRBV14 and TRBJ2-7; TRBD2 matches at 16 bases. The clonotype comes from a man between 18 and 29 years old in good health. Here the CDR3 reads CATNHPGLAGGTTYEQYF. For the CDR3, the DNA is TGTGCCACCAATCATCCGGGACTAGCGGGGGGGACCACCTACGAGCAGTACTTC.